The 20 T cell receptor beta chains given below trace back to one sample, sequenced in a study of CD4 and CD8 cells across lung adenocarcinoma regions. TCRdb redid the calling of the PCR reads with MiXCR, one entry per CDR3 protein. The sample shows around 25,000 distinct CDR3 sequences, under 60% of them seen only once. The sample consisted of CD8+ T cells from the center of a lung tumor. The receptor source for this set is a male donor with lung adenocarcinoma. The CD4 and CD8 labels of this study may be unreliable.

This clonotype appeared many times. The chain joins TRBV6-1 to TRBJ2-4; D perhaps matches TRBD2 (7 bases). Germline values: CDR1 MNHNS, CDR2 SASEGT. The CDR3 runs to 16 residues. Trimming took 1 base from V and 1 from J, leaving 11 bases between them. The CDR3 DNA reads as TGTGCCAGCAGTGAAGAAGGGGGGGGGGCCAAAAACATTCAGTACTTC. This sequence encodes CASSEEGGGAKNIQYF.

This clonotype was observed many times. V usage is TRBV27 and J usage is TRBJ2-1, with TRBD2 matching over 7 bases. The J segment lost 5 bases and the V segment lost 5 bases, leaving 3 bases of the junction unmatched. The CDR3 extends over 13 amino acids. Germline-derived CDR1 and CDR2 are MNHEY and SMNVEV (reference sequence). CDR3 in DNA: TGTGCCAGCAGTAGGCTAGCGGACAATGAGCAGTTCTTC. Protein: CASSRLADNEQFF.

V gene TRBV6-5 combines with J gene TRBJ2-1; 16 nucleotides agree with TRBD2. The CDR3 covers 17 residues. V was pared by 4 bases and J by 8 bases, with 8 bases of the junction left unmatched. Looked up from germline, CDR1 is MNHEY and CDR2 is SVGAGI. CDR3 in amino acids: CASSSGLAGGTLDEQFF. CDR3 bases: TGTGCCAGCAGTTCGGGACTAGCGGGAGGGACCTTGGATGAGCAGTTCTTC.

This chain links TRBV24-1 with TRBJ2-5; 9 bases match TRBD1. V shed 5 bases, J shed 4 bases, and the junction held 7 bases outside the gene matches. Per the germline V gene, CDR1 is KGHDR and CDR2 is SFDVKD. The CDR3 spans 15 residues. The CDR3 sequence is CATSGGQGKGETQYF. In DNA form, the CDR3 reads TGTGCCACCAGTGGGGGACAGGGTAAAGGAGAGACCCAGTACTTC.

J is TRBJ2-2 and V is TRBV11-3; possibly TRBD1 for D (6 bases). This CDR3 contains 15 residues. Germline CDR1 SGHNT, CDR2 YENEEA. V was shortened by 5 bases and J by 6 bases, with 16 bases between the two germline ends. CDR3 sequence reads: CASSKQGVGAGELFF. Here the CDR3 DNA reads TGTGCCAGCAGCAAACAGGGAGTAGGCGCCGGGGAGCTGTTTTTT.

Ten or more counts support this clonotype. This rearrangement joins TRBV10-1 to TRBJ1-3, with D unresolved. The CDR3 totals 13 residues. Trimming took off 6 bases at V and 4 bases at J, with 10 bases between the two ends. Germline values: CDR1 WNHNN, CDR2 SYGVQD (reference sequence). CDR3 sequence: CASSSRPGNTIYF. The CDR3 DNA follows: TGCGCCAGCAGCTCCCGGCCCGGAAACACCATATATTTT.

The rearrangement links TRBV6-1 to TRBJ2-1; 12 nucleotides agree with TRBD1. The length of the CDR3 is 14 residues. V was clipped by 6 bases and J by 12 bases; unmatched bases: 9. CDR1 is MNHNS and CDR2 is SASEGT in the germline V gene. The CDR3 DNA reads as TGTGCCAGCAGGGGACAGGGGGCCCGAGATGCGCAGTTCTTC. It encodes CASRGQGARDAQFF.

Regarding this clonotype: The junction and the germline gene differ at one end; a read error may be behind it. This chain connects TRBV6-1 to TRBJ2-3, with TRBD2 matching over 8 bases. The CDR3 length is 18 residues. Germline V lookup: CDR1 MNHNS, CDR2 SASEGT. CDR3 in DNA: TGTGCCAGCAGTGACGCCCCTTCGGGGGGGGCGGTGACAGAGACGCAGTATTTT. As protein: CASSDAPSGGAVTETQYF.

The V and J genes are TRBV6-5 and TRBJ1-1; no clear D gene. V shed 2 bases and J shed 12 bases, with 19 bases lying between them. Germline CDR1 MNHEY, CDR2 SVGAGI. The CDR3 sequence is 14 residues long. CDR3 region: CASSYLPLNTDSFF. The CDR3 DNA reads as TGTGCCAGCAGTTACCTGCCCTTGAACACTGACTCTTTCTTT.

In regard to this clonotype: The junction and the germline gene differ at one end; a read error may be behind it. V is TRBV27 and J is TRBJ2-3; D tentatively reads TRBD1 or TRBD2 (5 bases each). The length of the CDR3 is 14 residues. Looked up from germline, CDR1 is MNHEY and CDR2 is SMNVEV (reference sequence). The CDR3 DNA follows: TGTGGCGTCAGGGAGCTGCGAGCCACAAATACGCAGTATTTC. Translated: CGVRELRATNTQYF.

CDR3 loop: CASSVSGYNTGELFF. CDR3 bases: TGTGCCAGCAGCGTATCAGGGTACAACACCGGGGAGCTGTTTTTT. The chain carries TRBV9 and TRBJ2-2, with D possibly TRBD1 on 5 matching bases. This CDR3 comprises 15 residues. Germline CDR1 reads SGDLS; CDR2 reads YYNGEE. V was pared by 1 base and J by 2 bases, with 9 bases between.

As to this clonotype: Its ends do not fully match the called genes, so a read error is possible. This rearrangement joins TRBV12-3 or TRBV12-4 to TRBJ2-4; TRBD1 is a possible D gene (6 bases). This CDR3 region has 15 residues. CDR3 amino acids: CASSSRNTGKNVQYF. CDR3 coding DNA: TGTGCCAGCAGCAGTAGGAACACAGGGAAAAACGTCCAGTATTTC.

The V call is TRBV6-1, the J call TRBJ1-2; 9 nucleotides match TRBD1. Trimming removed 6 bases from V and 7 bases from J; junction bases left unmatched: 15. This CDR3 spans 16 amino acids. The V gene's germline CDR1 is MNHNS and CDR2 SASEGT. CDR3 coding DNA: TGTGCCAGCAGGCGCGCCTCGGGACAGGGAACCGGTGGCTACACCTTC. This gives the protein CASRRASGQGTGGYTF.

The J gene is TRBJ2-1, the V gene TRBV11-2, with 10 bases identical to TRBD1. The CDR3 totals 15 residues. The V gene's germline CDR1 is SGHAT and CDR2 FQNNGV. J gave up 10 bases and V 5 bases, and 11 bases lay outside the gene matches. CDR3 nucleotides: TGTGCCAGCAGCCTCTCCCCGGGACAGGGGAAAGAGCAGTTCTTC. It specifies CASSLSPGQGKEQFF.

On this clonotype itself: One end of the junction is discordant with germline, which a read error may explain. The V and J genes are TRBV5-3 and TRBJ2-4, with D possibly TRBD1 on 6 matching bases. Being an ORF, TRBV5-3 has a function that is uncertain. The CDR3 runs to 16 residues. In DNA, the CDR3 is TGTGCCAGCCGCGTGACGGGGCTGGGGGCCAAAGACATGCAGTACTTT. It yields the protein CASRVTGLGAKDMQYF.

This clonotype was counted only a few times. V gene TRBV20-1 combines with J gene TRBJ2-1, with D hard to call. Germline V gene data show CDR1 as DFQATT and CDR2 as SNEGSKA (reference sequence). CDR3 length: 16 residues. Between the trimmed V and J ends, which lost 0 bases and 0 bases, there was a span of 12 bases. The CDR3 DNA follows: TGCAGTGCTAGAGAGGATAGACCCACCTCCTACAATGAGCAGTTCTTC. Protein: CSAREDRPTSYNEQFF.

The chain uses TRBV11-3 and TRBJ1-2; a possible D gene is TRBD1 (5 bases). The CDR3 has 16 residues. Germline CDR1 SGHNT, CDR2 YENEEA. V was shortened by 0 bases and J by 8 bases, with 19 bases between the two germline ends. CDR3 nucleotide sequence: TGTGCCAGCAGCTTAGAGAGGGGACTTACTAAGGGAGGCTACACCTTC. This translates into CASSLERGLTKGGYTF.

The chain uses TRBV30 and TRBJ1-1; the D is unclear. Germline CDR1 GTSNPN, CDR2 SVGIG (reference sequence). V was clipped by 3 bases and J by 0 bases, with 8 bases between them. This CDR3 is built from 13 residues. DNA of the CDR3: TGTGCCTGGAGCAGGTTCATGAACACTGAAGCTTTCTTT. Amino acids: CAWSRFMNTEAFF. The whole variable domain, remainder taken from reference TRBV30 and TRBJ1-1, is SQTIHQWPATLVQPVGSPLSLECTVEGTSNPNLYWYRQAAGRGLQLLFYSVGIGQISSEVPQNLSASRPQDRQFILSSKKLLLSDSGFYLCAWSRFMNTEAFFGQGTRLTVV.

CDR3 region: CASSALATSWDTDTQYF. In nucleotides, the CDR3 is TGTGCCAGCAGCGCTTTGGCGACTAGCTGGGACACAGATACGCAGTATTTT. The J gene is TRBJ2-3, the V gene TRBV3-1; 7 nucleotides line up with TRBD2. This CDR3 comprises 17 residues. After removal of 5 bases from V and 2 bases from J, the junction contained 13 bases not matched to a gene. Germline V gives CDR1 LGHDT, CDR2 YNNKEL (reference sequence).

The chain uses TRBV10-3 and TRBJ1-6; 7 bases agree with TRBD1. This CDR3 region has 14 residues. Germline values: CDR1 ENHRY, CDR2 SYGVKD. Trimming at V came to 4 bases and at J to 9 bases, leaving 6 bases not matched to a gene. CDR3 in amino acids: CAISADRVVSPLHF. In DNA form, the CDR3 reads TGTGCCATCAGTGCCGACAGGGTGGTTTCACCCCTCCACTTT.